This passage covers 5 T cell receptor beta chains from one sample sequenced in a study of T cell responses to AZD1222 COVID-19 vaccine. The repertoire was sequenced with immunoSEQ multiplex PCR; TCRdb's copy has only in-frame clones and lacks some. The sample has roughly 160,000 clones; 90% to 95% are singletons. Sequenced here: peripheral blood, sampled 28 days after the second AZD1222 dose. The receptors here all came from an adult who received the AZD1222 COVID-19 vaccine.

This rearrangement joins TRBV5-1 to TRBJ2-1, with D hard to call. Germline CDR1 and CDR2: SGHRS and YFSETQ. Trimming pared 0 bases from V and 5 bases from J, leaving 6 bases between. The CDR3 length is 13 residues. CDR3 nucleotide sequence: TGCGCCAGCAGCTTGGGTGCGAACAATGAGCAGTTCTTC. Its protein is CASSLGANNEQFF.

V gene TRBV2 combines with J gene TRBJ2-1, with D possibly being TRBD2 (6 bases). The CDR3 totals 14 residues. Trimming shortened V by 7 bases and J by 3 bases, and 13 bases separated the two germline ends. The germline gives CDR1 SNHLY, CDR2 FYNNEI. The CDR3 reads CASTRTTFYNEQFF. The DNA of the CDR3 is TGTGCCAGCACCCGGACTACGTTCTACAATGAGCAGTTCTTC.

The CDR3 DNA is TGCAGCGTTGAAGATGGACGGGGCGGGCAGCCCCAGCATTTT. It translates to CSVEDGRGGQPQHF. V and J are TRBV29-1 and TRBJ1-5, with D possibly matching TRBD1 (5 bases). The V gene's germline CDR1 is SQVTM and CDR2 ANQGSEA. The CDR3 runs to 14 residues. Trimming cost V 0 bases and J 7 bases, with 13 bases left between them.

This chain connects TRBV3-1 (or the pseudogene TRBV3-2) to TRBJ2-7, with TRBD2 as a possible D gene (5 bases). There are 16 residues in the CDR3. V lost 4 bases and J lost 3, with 19 bases in between. Germline assignment: CDR1 LGHDT and CDR2 YNNKEL (reference sequence). CDR3 coding DNA: TGTGCCAGCAGCCCTCTTGAGCGGAACATCTTCTACGAGCAGTACTTC. Amino acid sequence: CASSPLERNIFYEQYF.

The V gene is TRBV10-1, the J gene TRBJ2-2, with D perhaps matching TRBD1 or TRBD2 (6 bases each). Germline V gene lookup returns CDR1 WNHNN and CDR2 SYGVQD (reference sequence). Trimming left V 1 base short and J 3 bases short, with 15 bases between. The CDR3 loop spans 17 amino acids. The CDR3 region is CASSELGGPKHTGELFF. The DNA for the CDR3 is TGCGCCAGCAGTGAGTTGGGGGGCCCTAAACACACCGGGGAGCTGTTTTTT.